These 17 T cell receptor beta chains were sequenced from one sample in a study of blood T cell repertoires in COVID-19. The method was immunoSEQ multiplex PCR; TCRdb's version includes in-frame clones alone and lacks a portion of them. Altogether some 130,000 clones are present, about 87% being singletons, with the ten largest covering 44%. Material for sequencing was peripheral blood. The source is a human donor in a cohort sampled during active COVID-19.

As regards this clone: Other DNA sequences from this sample encode an identical CDR3 as well. V is TRBV12-3 or TRBV12-4 and J is TRBJ1-1, with no clear D. This CDR3 comprises 13 residues. V was trimmed by 3 bases and J by 1 base, leaving 6 bases between them. The DNA of the CDR3 is TGTGCCAGCAGTTTTTCAGGGAACACTGAAGCTTTCTTT. Translation: CASSFSGNTEAFF.

The V gene is TRBV19, the J gene TRBJ2-2, with TRBD1 as a possible D gene (6 bases). Trimming shortened V by 7 bases and J by 1 base, and 13 bases separated the two germline ends. This CDR3 contains 15 residues. Per germline, CDR1 LNHDA and CDR2 SQIVND (reference sequence). The CDR3 sequence: CASKEGTMNTGELFF. CDR3 sequence (DNA): TGTGCCAGTAAAGAAGGGACAATGAACACCGGGGAGCTGTTTTTT.

The chain carries TRBV6-6 and TRBJ2-1, with TRBD2 matching 9 bases. V shed 5 bases, J shed 5 bases, and the junction held 10 bases outside the gene matches. The germline CDR1 and CDR2 sequences are MNHNY and SVGAGI (reference sequence). The CDR3 has 16 residues. The CDR3 here is CASSTAGTSRNNEQFF. In DNA, the CDR3 is TGTGCCAGCAGTACTGCGGGGACTAGCCGAAACAATGAGCAGTTCTTC.

The chain joins TRBV6-1 to TRBJ1-4; D call uncertain. The CDR3 has 15 amino acids. The germline V and J ends were trimmed by 0 bases and 8 bases, with 13 bases remaining between them. Germline V gene lookup returns CDR1 MNHNS and CDR2 SASEGT. The CDR3 DNA follows: TGTGCCAGCAGTGAAGCGCTCCAGGTTGGCGAAAAACTGTTTTTT. This translates into CASSEALQVGEKLFF.

The chain uses TRBV6-5 and TRBJ2-6; D unresolved. The CDR3 runs 13 residues. V lost 8 bases and J lost 2, with 7 bases in between. Germline CDR1 reads MNHEY; CDR2 reads SVGAGI. Here the CDR3 reads CASLSAGANVLTF. The DNA for the CDR3 is TGTGCCAGCCTGTCCGCTGGGGCCAACGTCCTGACTTTC.

The rearrangement joins TRBV18 to TRBJ1-4; TRBD1 matches at 7 bases. The CDR3 runs 18 residues. Unmatched junction bases numbered 14, after V lost 2 bases and J lost 5 bases. Looked up from germline, CDR1 is KGHSH and CDR2 is LQKENI. CDR3 nucleotides: TGTGCCAGCTCACCATACGGTCTAGGGGGCGCGTCGAATGAAAAACTGTTTTTT. It encodes CASSPYGLGGASNEKLFF.

This clone was seen a handful of times. This chain connects TRBV3-1 (or the pseudogene TRBV3-2) to TRBJ2-1, with 7 nucleotides matching TRBD1. The CDR3 runs 12 residues. The germline V gene encodes CDR1 LGHDT and CDR2 YNNKEL (reference sequence). The ends lost 4 bases at V and 8 bases at J; junction bases unmatched: 2. The CDR3 region is CASSRTGDEQFF. DNA of the CDR3: TGTGCCAGCAGCCGGACAGGTGATGAGCAGTTCTTC.

The chain links TRBV19 to TRBJ2-6; the match to TRBD2 covers 8 bases. Per the germline V gene, CDR1 is LNHDA and CDR2 is SQIVND (reference sequence). CDR3 size: 18 residues. J lost 3 bases, V lost 9 bases, and 16 bases had no gene match. CDR3 DNA: TGTGCCAGCTTCCAAGCGGGAGCTCCTCCTTTTGGGGCCAACGTCCTGACTTTC. Translation gives CASFQAGAPPFGANVLTF.

CDR3 sequence reads: CATSETGRGIYNEQFF. CDR3 coding DNA: TGTGCCACCAGTGAAACAGGGCGCGGAATCTACAATGAGCAGTTCTTC. The V gene is TRBV24-1, the J gene TRBJ2-1; the D gene is possibly TRBD1 (6 bases). V lost 4 bases to trimming and J lost 3 bases, with 15 bases between them. Germline assignment: CDR1 KGHDR and CDR2 SFDVKD. CDR3 length: 16 residues.

The chain carries TRBV5-4 and TRBJ1-1; 11 nucleotides agree with TRBD1. CDR1 is SGHNT and CDR2 is YYREEE in the germline V gene (reference sequence). The CDR3 spans 17 residues. The V and J ends lost 5 bases and 1 base, in that order; junction bases with no gene match: 10. The CDR3 region has the DNA TGTGCCAGCAGGTCCGGGACAGGGGGGTCCGGGAACACTGAAGCTTTCTTT. Amino acids: CASRSGTGGSGNTEAFF.

The rearrangement uses TRBV12-3 or TRBV12-4 and TRBJ1-2; 10 bases map to TRBD1. The length of the CDR3 is 13 residues. The J segment lost 5 bases and the V segment lost 5 bases, leaving 2 bases of the junction unmatched. CDR3 coding DNA: TGTGCCAGCAGTGACAGGGGGCCGTATGGCTACACCTTC. It encodes CASSDRGPYGYTF.

This chain joins TRBV29-1 and TRBJ2-1; TRBD1 aligns across 7 bases. The CDR3 has 14 residues. V was clipped by 5 bases and J by 4 bases; unmatched bases: 8. Germline V gives CDR1 SQVTM, CDR2 ANQGSEA. CDR3 nucleotide sequence: TGCAGCGTTAGTAACAGGGGCGAATACAATGAGCAGTTCTTC. It translates to CSVSNRGEYNEQFF.

About this clone itself: At one boundary the junction diverges from the germline segment, which might be a read error. The chain has TRBV12-3 or TRBV12-4 and TRBJ2-1; a weak D match, TRBD2 (5 bases). The CDR3 consists of 11 residues. The CDR3 loop is CASRRDYGMVF. The CDR3 bases are TGTGCCAGCAGGCGCGACTATGGGATGGTCTTC.

V gene TRBV7-9 combines with J gene TRBJ1-1, with D maybe TRBD1 (6 bases). Between the trimmed V and J ends, which lost 4 bases and 4 bases, there was a span of 16 bases. Germline lookup yields CDR1 SEHNR and CDR2 FQNEAQ (reference sequence). CDR3 size: 15 residues. The CDR3 region has the DNA TGTGCCAGCAGCTCGTCGGGGACATATATCACTGAAGCTTTCTTT. Protein product: CASSSSGTYITEAFF.

V gene TRBV6-4 combines with J gene TRBJ1-5; 8 bases align to TRBD1. The CDR3 is made up of 19 amino acids. Germline values: CDR1 MRHNA, CDR2 SNTAGT. Trimming at V came to 6 bases and at J to 0 bases, leaving 16 bases not matched to a gene. In nucleotides, the CDR3 is TGTGCCAGCAGAAAAAGGCCGGGACAGGAATATGATAGCAATCAGCCCCAGCATTTT. This sequence encodes CASRKRPGQEYDSNQPQHF.

The V and J genes are TRBV19 and TRBJ1-2; D not resolved. The V gene's germline CDR1 is LNHDA and CDR2 SQIVND (reference sequence). Trimming left V 4 bases short and J 5 bases short, with 11 bases between. CDR3 length: 13 amino acids. In nucleotides, the CDR3 is TGTGCCAGTAGTACAACAGAGAAATATGGCTACACCTTC. It yields the protein CASSTTEKYGYTF.

The V call is TRBV18, the J call TRBJ2-3, with 9 bases matching TRBD1. Germline V gene sequence: CDR1 KGHSH, CDR2 LQKENI. The CDR3 loop spans 19 amino acids. J lost 6 bases, V lost 3 bases, and 19 bases had no gene match. CDR3 nucleotide sequence: TGTGCCAGCTCACCCGGGCTATCGTACCGGGACAGGGTTGCCGATACGCAGTATTTT. This sequence encodes CASSPGLSYRDRVADTQYF.